The rows below give T cell receptor beta chains drawn from one sample of a study of PD-L1 blockade in urothelial cancer. Clones were read by immunoSEQ multiplex PCR, and TCRdb kept only the in-frame ones, dropping some. The sample has 35,000 to 40,000 clones; 82% are singletons. Source: PBMCs, taken around atezolizumab (anti-PD-L1) treatment. All receptors come from a man between 60 and 70 years old with urothelial cancer. The CDR3 runs from the conserved cysteine through the conserved F or W. D genes are given only for firm matches. Clone size appears in some rows only: once, few, many, or a class for an expanded clone.

size,V,J,D,DNA,CDR3
NA,TRBV18,TRBJ1-4,NA,TGTGCCAGCTCACCGGAGGGTATGGGTGAAAAACTGTTTTTT,CASSPEGMGEKLFF
once,TRBV5-5,TRBJ2-7,TRBD1,TGTGCCAGCAGCTTGCTCAGGGGGTACGAGCAGTACTTC,CASSLLRGYEQYF
NA,TRBV9,TRBJ2-5,NA,TGTGCCAGCAGCGTAGCTAGCGCGCAAGAGACCCAGTACTTC,CASSVASAQETQYF
NA,TRBV11-2,TRBJ1-6,NA,TGTGCCAGCAGCTCTGATTCACCCCTCCACTTT,CASSSDSPLHF
few,TRBV6-1,TRBJ1-6,NA,TGTGCCAGCAGTGAAGCGCAGGGCCAGAATTCACCCCTCCACTTT,CASSEAQGQNSPLHF
NA,TRBV5-5,TRBJ2-4,NA,TGTGCCAGCAGCTTGGGACTAGAGGCCAAAAACATTCAGTACTTC,CASSLGLEAKNIQYF
once,TRBV28,TRBJ1-2,NA,TGTGCCAGCAGTCCCCCCGGGACTCTTTATGGCTACACCTTC,CASSPPGTLYGYTF
NA,TRBV6-1,TRBJ2-7,NA,TGTGCCAGCAGTGAATCAGACAGGTCGGACGAGCAGTACTTC,CASSESDRSDEQYF
NA,TRBV5-1,TRBJ1-3,TRBD1,TGCGCCAGCAGCCTCGGGGACAGCAGTACTGGAAACACCATATATTTT,CASSLGDSSTGNTIYF
once,TRBV19,TRBJ1-1,TRBD1,TGTGCCAGTAGTCCGAGACAGGGGGCTGAAGCTTTCTTT,CASSPRQGAEAFF
NA,TRBV19,TRBJ1-2,NA,TGTGCCAGTAGCCGGAGGGAAAAGAACTATGGCTACACCTTC,CASSRREKNYGYTF
NA,TRBV18,TRBJ2-6,NA,TGTGCCAGCTCCTACGCGGGGACTGGGGCCAACGTCCTGACTTTC,CASSYAGTGANVLTF
NA,TRBV10-3,TRBJ1-2,NA,TGTGCCATCAGTGAGTACAGGGATAACTATGGCTACACCTTC,CAISEYRDNYGYTF
NA,TRBV29-1,TRBJ2-7,TRBD2,TGCAGCGTTGAGGGGCGGGGGGGCCTAGACGAGCAGTACTTC,CSVEGRGGLDEQYF
NA,TRBV5-1,TRBJ2-3,NA,TGCGCCAGCAGCCCCGAAGGTTCGCTCTGGGGGCGCACAGATACGCAGTATTTT,CASSPEGSLWGRTDTQYF
NA,TRBV5-4,TRBJ2-5,TRBD2,TGTGCCAGCAGCTTGCCTAGCGGGGGGGCAGAGACCCAGTACTTC,CASSLPSGGAETQYF
NA,TRBV6-1,TRBJ2-7,TRBD1,TGTGCCAGCCGGAGGACAGGGGATTCCTACGAGCAGTACTTC,CASRRTGDSYEQYF
NA,TRBV4-1,TRBJ2-7,TRBD2,TGCGCCAGCAGCCAAGTGGGGCTAGCGGGGTCCAGGGAGCAGTACTTC,CASSQVGLAGSREQYF
NA,TRBV7-2,TRBJ2-2,NA,TGTGCCAGCAATCACGGAGGGGGCGGGACCGGGGAGCTGTTTTTT,CASNHGGGGTGELFF
NA,TRBV6-1,TRBJ2-2,TRBD1,TGTGCCAGCAGGAAGGACAGGGGGTACGGGGAGCTGTTTTTT,CASRKDRGYGELFF